This T cell receptor (beta chain) was documented in a study of T cell responses to AZD1222 COVID-19 vaccine. CDR3 length: 17 residues. V gave up 3 bases and J gave up 8 bases; unmatched junction bases: 16. Germline V gene sequence: CDR1 MDHEN, CDR2 SYDVKM. Profiling relied on immunoSEQ multiplex PCR, and the TCRdb table lists in-frame clones only, not all of them. The sample lists roughly 140,000 clones, about 87% occurring once. The sequenced sample was peripheral blood, obtained on day 0 of AZD1222 vaccination. This sequence joins TRBV28 and TRBJ1-2; 9 bases agree with TRBD1. The TCR comes from an adult in good health. Here the CDR3 reads CASSLVGQGLSTRGYTF. DNA of the CDR3: TGTGCCAGCAGTTTGGTGGGACAGGGCCTTTCCACTAGGGGCTACACCTTC.